Here is one T cell receptor beta chain with its context. The data were taken from a study of Tregs in tolerant kidney transplant recipients. Method: immunoSEQ multiplex PCR; TCRdb's copy keeps in-frame clones and lacks some. The sample has around 61,000 clones; around 83% are singletons. Per the germline V gene, CDR1 is SGHDN and CDR2 is FVKESK. The CDR3 totals 15 residues. Trimming left V 6 bases short and J 5 bases short, with 20 bases between. The sequenced material came from CD4+ T cells from blood. The rearrangement uses TRBV14 and TRBJ2-7; D could derive from TRBD1 or TRBD2 (5 bases each). This receptor was obtained from a human donor in good health. The CDR3 is CASSTGPAPLHEQYF. CDR3 bases: TGTGCCAGCAGTACGGGGCCAGCCCCTTTGCACGAGCAGTACTTC. Full variable domain (remainder filled in from reference TRBV14 and TRBJ2-7): EAGVTQFPSHSVIEKGQTVTLRCDPISGHDNLYWYRRVMGKEIKFLLHFVKESKQDESGMPNNRFLAERTGGTYSTLKVQPAELEDSGVYFCASSTGPAPLHEQYFGPGTRLTVT.